This T cell receptor beta chain was observed in a study of T cell responses to AZD1222 COVID-19 vaccine. This table comes from immunoSEQ multiplex PCR, and its TCRdb copy is limited to in-frame clones, with some not included. This repertoire shows some 100,000 clones, 88% found once; its top ten account for roughly 13%. The TCR originated in an adult in good health. Sequencing used peripheral blood, obtained on day 0 of MenACWY control vaccination.

In DNA, the CDR3 is TGTGCCAGCAGCCAGGTGAATTGGGTTGGAAACACCATATATTTT. Translation gives CASSQVNWVGNTIYF. V gene TRBV14 combines with J gene TRBJ1-3, with D unclear. This CDR3 region has 15 residues. Trimming took 3 bases from V and 3 from J, leaving 12 bases between them. CDR1 and CDR2 (germline): SGHDN, FVKESK. Full variable domain (remainder filled in from reference TRBV14 and TRBJ1-3): EAGVTQFPSHSVIEKGQTVTLRCDPISGHDNLYWYRRVMGKEIKFLLHFVKESKQDESGMPNNRFLAERTGGTYSTLKVQPAELEDSGVYFCASSQVNWVGNTIYFGEGSWLTVV.